A selection of T cell receptor beta chains follows, all from one sample in a study of T-cell reconstitution after alpha-beta-depleted transplantation in children. Each CDR3 protein gets one entry after TCRdb re-called the PCR reads with MiXCR. The data show hundreds of thousands of distinct CDR3 sequences, roughly a quarter seen once. Material: PBMCs, obtained before TCRalphabeta/CD19-depleted stem cell transplant. The receptors here all came from a girl aged 2-9 years with Fanconi anemia, due to receive a stem cell transplant. The CDR3 runs from the conserved cysteine through the conserved F or W. A D gene is named only where the DNA matches it firmly. Some rows have no size entry. The others give once, few or many, or a class for an expanded clone.

clone_size,v_call,d_call,j_call,cdr3_nt,cdr3_aa
-,TRBV1,-,TRBJ2-7,TGCACCAGCAGCCAAGCCGGAGGAAGGTCCGAGCAGTACTTC,CTSSQAGGRSEQYF
many,TRBV7-9,-,TRBJ2-5,TGTGCCAGCACCCCTAGCAATGGCTGGGAGACCCAGTACTTC,CASTPSNGWETQYF
few,TRBV6-5,-,TRBJ2-5,TGTGCCAGCAGTTACTCGACTTTGTTAGAGACCCAGTACTTC,CASSYSTLLETQYF
few,TRBV6-5,TRBD2,TRBJ2-1,TGTGCCAGCAGTATACGGGAGGGCCTAAATGAGCAGTTCTTC,CASSIREGLNEQFF
-,TRBV18,-,TRBJ2-7,TGTGCCAGCTCACTGGACGGCGAGCAGTACTTC,CASSLDGEQYF
-,TRBV7-2,TRBD1,TRBJ1-2,TGTGCCAGCAGCTTAGATCCGGACAGGGCCTATGGCTACACCTTC,CASSLDPDRAYGYTF
many,TRBV6-5,-,TRBJ2-2,TGTGCCAGCAGTTACAGCACCGGGGAGCTGTTTTTT,CASSYSTGELFF
-,TRBV19,-,TRBJ2-1,TGTGCCAGTAGCGGGCGGCATGAGCAGTTCTTC,CASSGRHEQFF
many,TRBV5-5,-,TRBJ2-5,TGTGCCAGCAGCTATCCTCAAGAGACCCAGTACTTC,CASSYPQETQYF
few,TRBV27,-,TRBJ2-7,TGTGCCAGCAGTTTTGGGAACAGGCCCTACGAGCAGTACTTC,CASSFGNRPYEQYF
-,TRBV20-1,-,TRBJ2-2,TGCAGTGCTAGAGATCGGGTCTTAGGATCAACCGGGGAGCTGTTTTTT,CSARDRVLGSTGELFF
-,TRBV5-1,-,TRBJ2-5,TGCGCCAGCAGCTTGGTAATGGCTGTTGCAGAGACCCAGTACTTC,CASSLVMAVAETQYF
-,TRBV24-1,TRBD1,TRBJ1-1,TGTGCCACCAGTGAGGGGGACAGGGCAGCTTTCTTT,CATSEGDRAAFF
-,TRBV24-1,-,TRBJ2-1,TGTGCCACCAGTGACCTCGCAAGCAGCTCCTACAATGAGCAGTTCTTC,CATSDLASSSYNEQFF
few,TRBV25-1,TRBD1,TRBJ2-5,TGTGCCAGCGGCTTCAGGGGACAGCAAGAGACCCAGTACTTC,CASGFRGQQETQYF
-,TRBV7-9,-,TRBJ2-1,TGTGCCAGCACCACGGACACCAACAATGAGCAGTTCTTC,CASTTDTNNEQFF
many,TRBV12-3/TRBV12-4,-,TRBJ2-2,TGTGCCAGCAGTCCATGGGACGTTGACCGGGAGCTGTTTTTT,CASSPWDVDRELFF
many,TRBV12-3/TRBV12-4,-,TRBJ2-7,TGTGCCAGCAGTGAGCAACTAGTTGGCGAGCAGTACTTC,CASSEQLVGEQYF
-,TRBV20-1,-,TRBJ1-1,TGCAGTGCCCGGACGTACACTGAAGCTTTCTTT,CSARTYTEAFF
many,TRBV4-2,-,TRBJ2-3,TGTGCCAGCAGCCAAGGGGCTTCGTTGAGGGCTCGGGCAGATACGCAGTATTTT,CASSQGASLRARADTQYF
few,TRBV7-6,TRBD2,TRBJ2-5,TGTGCCAGCAGCTTAGTTGCTAGCGGAAAGGAGACCCAGTACTTC,CASSLVASGKETQYF
many,TRBV20-1,TRBD2,TRBJ2-3,TGCAGTGCCAACCGGGGGGACCGCGAGGAAGATACGCAGTATTTT,CSANRGDREEDTQYF
-,TRBV20-1,-,TRBJ2-3,TGCAGTGCCCCCCCCCGGGTGGGGGGCACAGATACGCAGTATTTT,CSAPPRVGGTDTQYF
many,TRBV4-1,TRBD2,TRBJ2-1,TGCGCCAGCAGCCAGAGAACTAGCGGGAGGACCCACAATGAGCAGTTCTTC,CASSQRTSGRTHNEQFF
few,TRBV20-1,-,TRBJ2-3,TGCAGTGCCCTAATGGCAGATACGCAGTATTTT,CSALMADTQYF
many,TRBV20-1,-,TRBJ2-1,TGCAGTGCTAGGCGGGGTGGGACTCCGTCCAATGAGCAGTTCTTC,CSARRGGTPSNEQFF
-,TRBV5-1,-,TRBJ2-3,TGCGCCAGCAGCTTGGAGGGCGGGATGCCAGATACGCAGTATTTT,CASSLEGGMPDTQYF
-,TRBV14,TRBD2,TRBJ2-1,TGTGCCAGCAGCTATACTAGCGGGAGGATGAATGAGCAGTTCTTC,CASSYTSGRMNEQFF
few,TRBV10-3,TRBD1,TRBJ2-1,TGTGCCATCAGTGAATCCGGGACAGGCCACTACAATGAGCAGTTCTTC,CAISESGTGHYNEQFF
-,TRBV7-2,TRBD2,TRBJ2-1,TGTGCCAGCAGCCTTTATAGCGGGGCCAGCTCCTACAATGAGCAGTTCTTC,CASSLYSGASSYNEQFF
-,TRBV5-1,-,TRBJ2-7,TGCGCCAGCAGGTTCCGGGCTTCCTACGAGCAGTACTTC,CASRFRASYEQYF
few,TRBV29-1,-,TRBJ1-2,TGCAGCGTTGAAGCGATTTCAGCGGGAGGCTATGGCTACACCTTC,CSVEAISAGGYGYTF
many,TRBV10-3,-,TRBJ1-4,TGTGCCATCAGCCACGGGCCTGCAACTAATGAAAAACTGTTTTTT,CAISHGPATNEKLFF
many,TRBV29-1,TRBD1,TRBJ2-7,TGCAGCGTTGAAACAGGGGAGTCCTACGAGCAGTACTTC,CSVETGESYEQYF
-,TRBV20-1,-,TRBJ2-5,TGCAGTGCTAGGAGGGAGCAGCCCGTTTTC,CSARREQPVF
few,TRBV7-6,-,TRBJ1-2,TGTGCCAGCAGCTTAGCAACGGAGAGGGATTCTAACTATGGCTACACCTTC,CASSLATERDSNYGYTF
few,TRBV29-1,-,TRBJ1-2,TGCAGCGTTGAAGATCAGCCCTGGGTCGCCCCACATTCTAACTATGGCTACACCTTC,CSVEDQPWVAPHSNYGYTF
-,TRBV20-1,TRBD2,TRBJ2-1,TGCAGTGCTAGATATAGCGGGAGGTTCAATGAGCAGTTCTTC,CSARYSGRFNEQFF
-,TRBV7-3,TRBD2,TRBJ2-3,TGTGCCAGCAGCTTCGCTAGCGGGAGGGATACGCAGTATTTT,CASSFASGRDTQYF
few,TRBV6-1,-,TRBJ2-3,TGTGCCAGCAGAGGCCCGCTCACAGATACGCAGTATTTT,CASRGPLTDTQYF
-,TRBV5-1,-,TRBJ2-7,TGCGCCAGCAGCTTGGACAGAGTAAGCTCCTACGAGCAGTACTTC,CASSLDRVSSYEQYF
-,TRBV21-1,-,TRBJ2-1,TGTGCCAGCAGCATGGGACTAGCGTACAATGAGCAGTTCTTC,CASSMGLAYNEQFF